This T cell receptor (beta chain) came from a study of T cell responses to AZD1222 COVID-19 vaccine. The CDR3 is 15 amino acids. V was trimmed by 1 base and J by 7 bases, leaving 14 bases between them. Germline CDR1 MGHRA, CDR2 YSYEKL. Whole-study results and caveats: No day 14 peak samples; only post-peak repertoires were characterized.

The assay was immunoSEQ multiplex PCR, and TCRdb's table has in-frame clones only and misses some. This repertoire shows roughly 160,000 clones, about nine tenths found once; its top ten account for over 1.2%. In the case of this clone: What it recognizes is unknown.

The V and J genes are TRBV4-1 and TRBJ1-5; TRBD1 might be the D (6 bases). This receptor was taken from an adult in good health. The sample was peripheral blood, taken on day 0 of AZD1222 vaccination. CDR3 coding DNA: TGCGCCAGCAGCCAAGGCAGGGGAGAAAAGCAGCCCCAGCATTTT. This translates into CASSQGRGEKQPQHF.